This TCR beta chain came from a study of blood T cell repertoires in COVID-19. Background on the study: There were acute and convalescent COVID-19 samples, and they came from the United States, Italy and Spain. T cells, B-cell-depleted T cells, or PBMCs provided the cDNA or gDNA that served as material.

TCRdb keeps only in-frame clones here, not all; method: immunoSEQ multiplex PCR. The sample consists of approximately 290,000 clones, roughly 84% of them appearing once. This CDR3 has 14 residues. Germline assignment: CDR1 SGHTA and CDR2 FQGNSA. The V and J ends lost 0 bases and 3 bases respectively, with 9 bases between them. The sequence was collected from a person between 65 and 79 years old with COVID-19, enrolled during active disease. Sequenced material: peripheral blood. This chain joins TRBV7-2 and TRBJ2-7; weak D call: TRBD1 (6 bases). CDR3 sequence: CASSLAGALYEQYF. The CDR3 DNA is TGTGCCAGCAGCTTAGCGGGGGCACTCTACGAGCAGTACTTC. The full variable domain, in which reference TRBV7-2 and TRBJ2-7 provide the parts outside the CDR3, is GAGVSQSPSNKVTEKGKDVELRCDPISGHTALYWYRQSLGQGLEFLIYFQGNSAPDKSGLPSDRFSAERTGGSVSTLTIQRTQQEDSAVYLCASSLAGALYEQYFGPGTRLTVT.